This is a list of T cell receptor beta chains from one sample in a study of blood T cell repertoires in COVID-19. Measured with immunoSEQ multiplex PCR; TCRdb has only the in-frame clones, and not every one. The table has around 230,000 clones, 87% seen once. The source material was PBMCs or T cells enriched from blood (not recorded which). These receptors were obtained from a man between 18 and 35 years old with acute COVID-19. The CDR3 runs from the conserved cysteine through the conserved F or W. The order of the fields is V gene, clone size, D gene, J gene, CDR3 protein, CDR3 DNA. The D gene is left open where the match is weak. Only some rows state a clone size, as once, few, many or a class for expanded clones.

>TRBV30|few|.|TRBJ2-7
CAWSTTAYEQYF
TGTGCCTGGAGTACGACAGCCTACGAGCAGTACTTC
>TRBV10-3|.|.|TRBJ2-1
CAISEGEGETGNEQFF
TGTGCCATCAGTGAGGGAGAGGGGGAGACTGGAAATGAGCAGTTCTTC
>TRBV6-4|.|.|TRBJ1-2
CASKTTGTNYGYTF
TGTGCCAGCAAGACGACAGGCACTAACTATGGCTACACCTTC
>TRBV7-9|.|TRBD2|TRBJ2-3
CASSFPGLDADTQYF
TGTGCCAGCAGCTTCCCGGGACTAGACGCGGATACGCAGTATTTT
>TRBV3-1/TRBV3-2|once|.|TRBJ2-1
CASSPRGPARPLNEQFF
TGTGCCAGCAGCCCTAGGGGTCCAGCTAGGCCGCTCAATGAGCAGTTCTTC
>TRBV19|.|.|TRBJ1-1
CASSPLGGRSTEAFF
TGTGCCAGTAGTCCACTCGGAGGGCGATCCACTGAAGCTTTCTTT
>TRBV23-1|.|.|TRBJ1-5
CASSQVTERQPQHF
TGCGCCAGCAGTCAAGTGACTGAACGTCAGCCCCAGCATTTT
>TRBV21-1|.|.|TRBJ2-7
CASTKTGTALGEQYF
TGTGCCAGCACTAAAACCGGGACAGCACTAGGCGAGCAGTACTTC
>TRBV19|.|TRBD1|TRBJ1-5
CASSILGQGEGQPQHF
TGTGCCAGTAGTATCCTCGGACAGGGGGAAGGTCAGCCCCAGCATTTT
>TRBV10-3|.|TRBD1|TRBJ1-6
CAISEHPTGGGNSPLHF
TGTGCCATCAGTGAGCACCCAACAGGGGGTGGTAATTCACCCCTCCACTTT
>TRBV7-2|.|TRBD2|TRBJ2-3
CASSLVGGGLTDTQYF
TGTGCCAGCAGCTTAGTTGGGGGAGGGCTAACAGATACGCAGTATTTT
>TRBV28|.|.|TRBJ1-2
CASSLKTVGGYTF
TGTGCCAGCAGTTTAAAGACAGTGGGCGGCTACACCTTC
>TRBV3-1/TRBV3-2|.|.|TRBJ1-4
CASSQAHGKLFF
TGTGCCAGCAGCCAAGCGCACGGAAAACTGTTTTTT
>TRBV3-1/TRBV3-2|.|TRBD1|TRBJ1-2
CASSKTGDSGYTF
TGTGCCAGCTCCAAAACAGGGGACTCGGGCTACACCTTC
>TRBV4-1|.|TRBD1|TRBJ2-7
CASSQVLGQSSYEQYF
TGCGCCAGCAGCCAAGTTCTGGGACAGAGCTCCTACGAGCAGTACTTC
>TRBV6-5|.|.|TRBJ1-2
CASSYPGRRGYTF
TGTGCCAGCAGTTACCCAGGGAGGCGAGGCTACACCTTC
>TRBV29-1|.|TRBD2|TRBJ2-3
CSVEHERESTDTQYF
TGCAGCGTTGAACATGAGCGGGAGTCCACAGATACGCAGTATTTT
>TRBV24-1|.|.|TRBJ2-1
CATSDGAGNGDEQFF
TGTGCCACCAGTGATGGGGCAGGGAATGGGGATGAGCAGTTCTTC
>TRBV11-2|.|TRBD1|TRBJ2-1
CASSLKGQTGERYNEQFF
TGTGCCAGCAGCTTAAAGGGCCAAACAGGGGAGCGTTACAATGAGCAGTTCTTC
>TRBV28|.|TRBD2|TRBJ2-7
CASSVKSFGEGRGQYF
TGTGCCAGCAGCGTAAAAAGTTTTGGGGAGGGGAGGGGGCAGTACTTC
>TRBV7-6|.|TRBD2|TRBJ2-2
CASSSGSAGEVGELFF
TGTGCCAGCAGCTCAGGCAGCGCGGGAGAGGTCGGGGAGCTGTTTTTT
>TRBV7-2|.|.|TRBJ1-1
CASRTTSPVPEAFF
TGTGCCAGCAGGACTACATCTCCAGTGCCTGAAGCTTTCTTT
>TRBV9|.|.|TRBJ2-2
CASSPHYLPNTGELFF
TGTGCCAGCAGCCCCCACTACTTGCCGAACACCGGGGAGCTGTTTTTT
>TRBV7-9|.|.|TRBJ1-5
CASSLVAGSANQPQHF
TGTGCCAGCAGCTTAGTGGCAGGGTCGGCGAATCAGCCCCAGCATTTT
>TRBV11-3|.|TRBD2|TRBJ2-3
CASSLGVAGGTDTQYF
TGTGCCAGCAGCTTAGGAGTAGCGGGAGGTACAGATACGCAGTATTTT
>TRBV11-2|.|TRBD2|TRBJ2-2
CASSPGRGGSGTGELFF
TGTGCCAGCAGCCCTGGACGAGGCGGGAGCGGAACCGGGGAGCTGTTTTTT
>TRBV6-4|.|.|TRBJ2-7
CASMIAASYEQYF
TGTGCCAGCATGATTGCGGCCTCCTACGAGCAGTACTTC